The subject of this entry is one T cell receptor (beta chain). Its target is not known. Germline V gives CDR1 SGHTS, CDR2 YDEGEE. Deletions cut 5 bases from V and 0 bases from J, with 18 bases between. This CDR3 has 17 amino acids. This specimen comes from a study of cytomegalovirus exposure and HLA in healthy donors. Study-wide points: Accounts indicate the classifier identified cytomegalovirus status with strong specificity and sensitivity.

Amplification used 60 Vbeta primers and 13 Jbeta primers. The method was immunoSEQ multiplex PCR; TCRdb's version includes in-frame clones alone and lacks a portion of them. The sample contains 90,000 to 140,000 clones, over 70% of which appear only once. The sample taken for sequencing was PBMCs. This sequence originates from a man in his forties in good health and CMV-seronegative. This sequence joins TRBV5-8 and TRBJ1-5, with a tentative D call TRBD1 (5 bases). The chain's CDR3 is CASRTYDSPYSNQPQHF. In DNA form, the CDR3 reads TGTGCCAGCAGGACCTATGACAGTCCTTATAGCAATCAGCCCCAGCATTTT.